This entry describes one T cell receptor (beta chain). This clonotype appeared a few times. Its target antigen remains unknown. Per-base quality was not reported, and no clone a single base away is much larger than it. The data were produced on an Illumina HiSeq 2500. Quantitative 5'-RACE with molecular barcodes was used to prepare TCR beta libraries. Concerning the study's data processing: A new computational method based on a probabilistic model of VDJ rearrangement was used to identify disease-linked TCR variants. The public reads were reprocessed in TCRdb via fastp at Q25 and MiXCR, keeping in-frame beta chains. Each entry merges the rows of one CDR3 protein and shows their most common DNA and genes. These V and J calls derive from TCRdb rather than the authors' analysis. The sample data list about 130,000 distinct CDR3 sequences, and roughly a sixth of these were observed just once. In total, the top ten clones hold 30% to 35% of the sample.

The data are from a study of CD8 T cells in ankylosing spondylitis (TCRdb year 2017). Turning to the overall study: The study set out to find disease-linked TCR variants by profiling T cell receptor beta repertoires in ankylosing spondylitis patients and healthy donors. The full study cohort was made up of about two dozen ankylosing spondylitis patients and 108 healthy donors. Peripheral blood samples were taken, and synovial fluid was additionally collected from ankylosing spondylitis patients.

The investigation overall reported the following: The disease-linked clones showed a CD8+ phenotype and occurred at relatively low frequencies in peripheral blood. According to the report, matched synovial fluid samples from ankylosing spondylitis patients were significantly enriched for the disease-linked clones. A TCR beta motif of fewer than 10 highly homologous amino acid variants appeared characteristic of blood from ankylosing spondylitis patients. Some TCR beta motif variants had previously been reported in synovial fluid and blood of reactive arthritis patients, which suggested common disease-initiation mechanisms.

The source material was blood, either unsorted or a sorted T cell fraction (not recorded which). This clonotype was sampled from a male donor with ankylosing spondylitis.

The nucleotide sequence is TGTGCCAGCAGTTTGCGGGGGGTCCTAGCTAACTATGGCTACACCTTC. Its translation reads: CASSLRGVLANYGYTF. Here the chain combines TRBV27 and TRBJ1-2; TRBD1 might be the D gene, on 5 matching bases. The germline V gene (reference sequence) gives CDR1 as MNHEY and CDR2 as SMNVEV. From the cysteine up to the phenylalanine, the CDR3 has a length of 16 residues. CDR3 DNA is the only sequence kept; it has 48 bases, read in frame from the first base. Trimming costs V 3 bases and J 0 bases, and their ends lie 14 bases apart.